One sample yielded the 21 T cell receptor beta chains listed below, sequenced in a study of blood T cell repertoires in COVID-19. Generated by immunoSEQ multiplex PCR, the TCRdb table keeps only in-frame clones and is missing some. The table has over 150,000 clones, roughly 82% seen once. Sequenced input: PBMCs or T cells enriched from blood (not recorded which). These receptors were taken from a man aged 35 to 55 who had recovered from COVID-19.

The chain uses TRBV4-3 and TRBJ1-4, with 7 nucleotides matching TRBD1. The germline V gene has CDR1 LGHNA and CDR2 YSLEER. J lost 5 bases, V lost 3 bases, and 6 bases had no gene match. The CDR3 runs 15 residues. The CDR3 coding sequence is TGCGCCAGCAGCCAGACAGGGTCCCTCAATGAAAAACTGTTTTTT. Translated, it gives CASSQTGSLNEKLFF.

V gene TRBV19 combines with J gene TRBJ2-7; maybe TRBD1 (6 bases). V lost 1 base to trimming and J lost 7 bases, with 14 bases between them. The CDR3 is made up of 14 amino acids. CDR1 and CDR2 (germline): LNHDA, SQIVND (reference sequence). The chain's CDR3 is CASSIGPGAGEQYF. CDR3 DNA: TGTGCCAGTAGTATAGGCCCAGGGGCTGGTGAGCAGTACTTC.

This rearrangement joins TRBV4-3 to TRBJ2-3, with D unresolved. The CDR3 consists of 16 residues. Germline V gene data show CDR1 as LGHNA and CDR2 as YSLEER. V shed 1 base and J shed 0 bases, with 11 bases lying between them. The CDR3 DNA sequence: TGCGCCAGCAGCCAAGTATGGCAGGCGAGCACAGATACGCAGTATTTT. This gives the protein CASSQVWQASTDTQYF.

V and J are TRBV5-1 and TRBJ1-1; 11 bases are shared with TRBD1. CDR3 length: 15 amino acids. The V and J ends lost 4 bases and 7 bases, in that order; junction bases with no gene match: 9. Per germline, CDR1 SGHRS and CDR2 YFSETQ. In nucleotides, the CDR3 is TGCGCCAGCAGCAACCGGGACAGGGGGACTGGTGAAGCTTTCTTT. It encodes CASSNRDRGTGEAFF.

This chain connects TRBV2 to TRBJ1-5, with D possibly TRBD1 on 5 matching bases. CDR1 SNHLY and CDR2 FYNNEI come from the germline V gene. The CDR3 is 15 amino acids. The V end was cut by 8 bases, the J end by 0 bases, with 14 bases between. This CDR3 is CASWRGVRSNQPQHF. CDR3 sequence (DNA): TGTGCCAGCTGGAGGGGTGTTCGTAGCAATCAGCCCCAGCATTTT.

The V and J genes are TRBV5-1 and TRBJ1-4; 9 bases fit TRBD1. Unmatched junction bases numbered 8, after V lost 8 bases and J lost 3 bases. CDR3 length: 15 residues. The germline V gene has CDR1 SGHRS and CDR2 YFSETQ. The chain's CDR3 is CASCGTGIPNEKLFF. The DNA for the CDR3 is TGCGCCAGTTGCGGGACAGGGATTCCTAATGAAAAACTGTTTTTT. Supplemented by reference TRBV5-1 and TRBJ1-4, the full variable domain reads KAGVTQTPRYLIKTRGQQVTLSCSPISGHRSVSWYQQTPGQGLQFLFEYFSETQRNKGNFPGRFSGRQFSNSRSEMNVSTLELGDSALYLCASCGTGIPNEKLFFGSGTQLSVL.

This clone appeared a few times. CDR3 sequence: CAWSPKTGKAFEQYF. The DNA of the CDR3 is TGTGCCTGGAGTCCCAAGACAGGGAAGGCCTTCGAGCAGTACTTC. The chain recombines TRBV30 with TRBJ2-7, with 7 positions matching TRBD1. The ends lost 2 bases at V and 6 bases at J; junction bases unmatched: 13. The CDR3 contains 15 residues. Germline V gene sequence: CDR1 GTSNPN, CDR2 SVGIG (reference sequence).

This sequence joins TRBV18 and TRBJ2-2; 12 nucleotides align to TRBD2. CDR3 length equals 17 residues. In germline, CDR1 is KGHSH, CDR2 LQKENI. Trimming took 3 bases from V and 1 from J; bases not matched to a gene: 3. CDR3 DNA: TGTGCCAGCTCACCCCAGGGACTAGCGGGGAACACCGGGGAGCTGTTTTTT. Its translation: CASSPQGLAGNTGELFF.

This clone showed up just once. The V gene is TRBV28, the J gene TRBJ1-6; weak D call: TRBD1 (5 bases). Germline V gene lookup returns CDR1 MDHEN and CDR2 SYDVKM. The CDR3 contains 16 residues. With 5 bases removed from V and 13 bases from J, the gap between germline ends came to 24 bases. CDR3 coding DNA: TGTGCCAGCAGTCCCTTCTCGGGGGGAGGGGATAGGCCCCTCCACTTT. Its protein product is CASSPFSGGGDRPLHF.

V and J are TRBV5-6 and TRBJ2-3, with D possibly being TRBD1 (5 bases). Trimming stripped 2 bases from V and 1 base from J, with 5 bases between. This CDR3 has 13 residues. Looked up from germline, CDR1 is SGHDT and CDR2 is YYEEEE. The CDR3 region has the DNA TGTGCCAGCAGCTTACAGGGCACAGATACGCAGTATTTT. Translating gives CASSLQGTDTQYF.

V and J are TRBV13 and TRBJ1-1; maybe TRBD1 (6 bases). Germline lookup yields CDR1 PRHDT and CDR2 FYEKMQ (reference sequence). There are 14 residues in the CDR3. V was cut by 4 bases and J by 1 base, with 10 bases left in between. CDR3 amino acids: CASSYPGQNTEAFF. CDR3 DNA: TGTGCCAGCAGCTACCCGGGACAGAACACTGAAGCTTTCTTT.

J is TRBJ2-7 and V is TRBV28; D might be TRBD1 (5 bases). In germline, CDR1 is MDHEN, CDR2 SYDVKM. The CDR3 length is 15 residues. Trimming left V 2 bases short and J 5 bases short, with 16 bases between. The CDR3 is CASSLGSGSGNEQYF. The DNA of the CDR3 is TGTGCCAGCAGTTTAGGGTCTGGGTCAGGGAACGAGCAGTACTTC.

CDR3 DNA: TGTGCCAGCAGCTTGTCCCAGGGGGCAACTAATGAAAAACTGTTTTTT. Amino acids: CASSLSQGATNEKLFF. The rearrangement links TRBV5-5 to TRBJ1-4; TRBD1 agrees at 7 bases. The trim removed 1 base at V and 0 bases at J, leaving 3 bases unmatched. The CDR3 is 16 residues long. The germline V gene encodes CDR1 SGHKS and CDR2 YYEKEE (reference sequence).

The CDR3 DNA reads as TGTGCCAGCAGTTCGGACAGCTGGGTACCCCTCCACTTT. As protein: CASSSDSWVPLHF. The chain carries TRBV27 and TRBJ1-6; D is perhaps TRBD1 (6 bases). Trimming took off 4 bases at V and 12 bases at J, with 13 bases between the two ends. CDR1 is MNHEY and CDR2 is SMNVEV in the germline V gene (reference sequence). This CDR3 comprises 13 residues.

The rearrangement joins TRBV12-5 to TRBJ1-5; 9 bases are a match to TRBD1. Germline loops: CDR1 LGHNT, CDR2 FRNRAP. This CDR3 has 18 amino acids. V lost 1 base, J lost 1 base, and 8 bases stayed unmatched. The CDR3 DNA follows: TGTGCTAGTGGTTTGGCCCAACAGGGGGCGATAAGCAATCAGCCCCAGCATTTT. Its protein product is CASGLAQQGAISNQPQHF.

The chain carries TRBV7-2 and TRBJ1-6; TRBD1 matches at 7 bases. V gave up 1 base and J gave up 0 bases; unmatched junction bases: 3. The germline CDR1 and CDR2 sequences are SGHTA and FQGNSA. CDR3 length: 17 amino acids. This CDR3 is CASSLVGQNSYNSPLHF. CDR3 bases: TGTGCCAGCAGCTTAGTGGGACAGAACTCCTATAATTCACCCCTCCACTTT.

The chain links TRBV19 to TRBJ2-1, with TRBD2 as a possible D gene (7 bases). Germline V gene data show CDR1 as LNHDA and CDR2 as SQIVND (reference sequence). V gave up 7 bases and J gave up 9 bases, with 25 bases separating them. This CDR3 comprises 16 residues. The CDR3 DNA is TGTGCCAGTAATAGGGGGTCGCAGCGGGATGGGTCTGAGCAGTTCTTC. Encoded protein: CASNRGSQRDGSEQFF.

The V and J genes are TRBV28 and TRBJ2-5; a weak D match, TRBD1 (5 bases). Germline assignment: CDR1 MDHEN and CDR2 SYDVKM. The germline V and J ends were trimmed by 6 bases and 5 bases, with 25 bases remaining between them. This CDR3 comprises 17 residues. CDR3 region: CASRPPLLAGWLETQYF. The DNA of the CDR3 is TGTGCCAGCAGACCACCCCTCCTGGCAGGGTGGCTCGAGACCCAGTACTTC.

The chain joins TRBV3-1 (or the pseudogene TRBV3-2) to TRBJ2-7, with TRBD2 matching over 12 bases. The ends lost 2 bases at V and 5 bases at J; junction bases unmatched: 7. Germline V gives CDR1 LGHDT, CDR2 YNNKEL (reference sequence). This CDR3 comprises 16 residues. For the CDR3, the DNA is TGTGCCAGCAGCCAAAAGCGGCTAGCGGGAGGGGACGAGCAGTACTTC. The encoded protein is CASSQKRLAGGDEQYF.

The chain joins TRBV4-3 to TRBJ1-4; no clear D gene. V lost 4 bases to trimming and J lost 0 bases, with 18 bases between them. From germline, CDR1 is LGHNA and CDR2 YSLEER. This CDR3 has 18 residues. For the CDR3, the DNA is TGCGCCAGCAGCCTCTTACTAGTATCCCAAGCAACTAATGAAAAACTGTTTTTT. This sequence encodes CASSLLLVSQATNEKLFF.

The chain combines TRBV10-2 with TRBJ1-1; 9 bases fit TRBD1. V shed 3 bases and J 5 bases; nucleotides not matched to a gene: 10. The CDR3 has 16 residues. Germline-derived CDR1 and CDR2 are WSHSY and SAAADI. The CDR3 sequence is CASSDPWGTGKTEAFF. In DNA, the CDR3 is TGCGCCAGCAGTGACCCCTGGGGGACAGGGAAGACTGAAGCTTTCTTT.